The TCR beta chain under discussion was sequenced for a study of cytomegalovirus exposure and HLA in healthy donors. General study results and limits: Both high specificity and high sensitivity reportedly marked the classifier's diagnosis of cytomegalovirus status. The authors later found most CMV-associated TCR beta chains appeared HLA-restricted.

On this clone: The antigen is not known.

The PCR was carried out with 60 Vbeta primers and 13 Jbeta primers. Sequencing was performed with immunoSEQ multiplex PCR; in TCRdb, only in-frame clones are kept and a portion is missing. The data hold roughly 200,000 clones, with 85% observed a single time. Sequenced input: PBMCs. This clonotype originated in a woman aged 45-65 years in good health and CMV-seronegative.

The CDR3 is CASSPGLGTDTQYF. CDR3 nucleotide sequence: TGTGCCAGCTCCCCCGGACTGGGCACAGATACGCAGTATTTT. The chain employs TRBV18 and TRBJ2-3; tentative D call: TRBD2 (5 bases). This CDR3 has 14 residues. Germline V gene lookup returns CDR1 KGHSH and CDR2 LQKENI. The germline V and J ends were trimmed by 6 bases and 1 base, with 11 bases remaining between them.